This TCR beta chain originates from a study of blood T cells in healthy people across ages. This clonotype was seen more than once but under ten times. V shed 6 bases and J shed 7 bases, with 16 bases lying between them. The CDR3 totals 13 residues. For the second PCR, which ran for about 6 to 11 cycles, a sample-barcoded 5' primer and a J-beta primer mix were used. TCRdb passed the 5' RACE reads through MiXCR, listing each CDR3 protein once. The sample lists under 950,000 distinct CDR3 sequences, about a fifth occurring once. Each of the donors had approximately 10 milliliters of peripheral blood drawn into EDTA-treated Vacutainer tubes. Extraction of total RNA produced a minimum of 5.5 micrograms from each sample.

This sequence was found in a man aged 65-85 years in good health. Sequenced sample: blood. The V call is TRBV12-3 or TRBV12-4, the J call TRBJ2-7; D possibly corresponds to TRBD2 (5 bases). The CDR3 loop reads CASRIQVRGEQYF. The DNA of the CDR3 is TGTGCCAGCAGAATCCAGGTCCGCGGGGAGCAGTACTTC.